In its sample, the clone carrying this TCR beta chain was seen a few times. Its antigen remains unknown. TCRdb re-called the RT-PCR reads through MiXCR, storing one row per CDR3 protein. The table lists 500,000 to 750,000 distinct CDR3 sequences, around 15% of them singletons, with around 10% in the top ten. The ends were cut back, 1 base at V and 5 bases at J, with 11 bases in the middle. This CDR3 contains 13 residues. Germline loops: CDR1 DFQATT, CDR2 SNEGSKA (reference sequence). This record comes from a study of response to subunit inactivated influenza vaccine. Study outcomes and limitations: It was the authors' suggestion that each seasonal influenza vaccination recruits few new T cells.

The specimen was PBMCs from blood, collected 11 to 12 days after vaccination. This chain uses TRBV20-1 with TRBJ1-2, with D perhaps matching TRBD1 (5 bases). The origin of this receptor is a man aged 45-65 years who received an inactivated influenza vaccine. The CDR3 DNA follows: TGCAGTGCTAGAGTTGCAGGGCCGTATGGCTACACCTTC. Translating gives CSARVAGPYGYTF.